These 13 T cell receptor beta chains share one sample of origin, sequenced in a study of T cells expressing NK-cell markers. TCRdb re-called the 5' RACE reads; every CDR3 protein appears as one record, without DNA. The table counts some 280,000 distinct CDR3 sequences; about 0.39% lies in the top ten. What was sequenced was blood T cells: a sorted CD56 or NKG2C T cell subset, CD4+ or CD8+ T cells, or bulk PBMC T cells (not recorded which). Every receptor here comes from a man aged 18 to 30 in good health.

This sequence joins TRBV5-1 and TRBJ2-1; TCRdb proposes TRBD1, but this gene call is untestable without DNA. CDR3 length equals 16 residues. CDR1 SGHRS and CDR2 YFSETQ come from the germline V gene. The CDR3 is CASRDLRQGLYNEQFF.

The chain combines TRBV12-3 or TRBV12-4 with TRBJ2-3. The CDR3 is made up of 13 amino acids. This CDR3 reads CASSLPGTDTQYF.

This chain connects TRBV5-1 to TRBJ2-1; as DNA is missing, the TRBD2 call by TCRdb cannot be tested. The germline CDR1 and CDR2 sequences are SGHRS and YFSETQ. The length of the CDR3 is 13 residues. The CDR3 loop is CASSALAGDEQFF.

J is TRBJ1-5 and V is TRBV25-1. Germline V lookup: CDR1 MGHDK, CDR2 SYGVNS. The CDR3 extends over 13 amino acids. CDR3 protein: CASSEAGSQPQHF.

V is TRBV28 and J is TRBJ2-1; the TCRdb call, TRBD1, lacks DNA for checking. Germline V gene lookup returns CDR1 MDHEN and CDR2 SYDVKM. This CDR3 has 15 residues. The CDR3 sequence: CASSGDRGLGHEQFF.

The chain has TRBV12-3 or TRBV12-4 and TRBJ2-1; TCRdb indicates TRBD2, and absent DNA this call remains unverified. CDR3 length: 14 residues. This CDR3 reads CASSLKREDSEQFF.

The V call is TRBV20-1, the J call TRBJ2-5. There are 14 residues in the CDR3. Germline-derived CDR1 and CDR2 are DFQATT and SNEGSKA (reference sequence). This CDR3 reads CSAIVFVVQETQYF.

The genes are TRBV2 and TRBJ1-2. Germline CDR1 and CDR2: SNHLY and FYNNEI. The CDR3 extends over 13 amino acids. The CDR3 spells CASSESRPYGYTF.

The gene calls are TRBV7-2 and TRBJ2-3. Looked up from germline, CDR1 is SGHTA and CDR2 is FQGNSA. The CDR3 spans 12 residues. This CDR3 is CASNNRADTQYF.

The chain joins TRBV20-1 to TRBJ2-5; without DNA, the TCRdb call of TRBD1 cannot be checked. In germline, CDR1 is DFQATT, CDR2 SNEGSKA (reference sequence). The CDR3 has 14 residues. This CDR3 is CSARGRQSQETQYF.

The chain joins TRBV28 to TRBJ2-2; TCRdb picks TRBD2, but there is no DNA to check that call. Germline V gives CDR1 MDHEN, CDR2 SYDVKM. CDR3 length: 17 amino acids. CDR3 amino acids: CASLESSSGRRNGELFF.

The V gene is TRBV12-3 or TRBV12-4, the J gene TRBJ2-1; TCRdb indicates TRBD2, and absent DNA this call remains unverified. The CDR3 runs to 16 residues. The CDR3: CASSLLAGGYYNEQFF.

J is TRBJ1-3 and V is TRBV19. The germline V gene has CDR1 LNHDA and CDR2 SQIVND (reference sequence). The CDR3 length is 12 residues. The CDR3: CASIQAGNTIYF.